This TCR beta chain emerged from a study of T-cell memory formation after mild COVID-19 (dated by TCRdb to the early 2020s). Some background on the complete study: TCR sequence clusters from the two donors were found to be largely donor specific. Longitudinal TCRalpha and TCRbeta repertoire sequencing tracked T-cell clones expanding and contracting after mild COVID-19 in a couple of donors. The cohort comprised two young, previously healthy adult volunteers, one female and one male. The paper's findings and limits, for the study overall: SARS-CoV-2 specificity of the second-wave clones peaking on day 37 was not confirmed. Balanced CD4/CD8 phenotypes were observed for clones contracting from day 15 to 85, whereas a bias towards CD4+ was observed for a second wave of clones expanding from day 15 to 37. Contracting CD4+ clones were found mainly in CM and EM memory subsets, while CD8+ clones were enriched in EMRA. Only two mild cases were covered in the study, and larger cohorts including severe cases with pre-infection samples were considered necessary. Some responding clones were detected in pre-infection memory, suggesting pre-existing cross-reactive memory T cells joined the SARS-CoV-2 response.

From the cysteine through the phenylalanine, the CDR3 covers 14 amino acids. Kept here is only the CDR3 DNA, which spans 42 bases and is read in frame from base 1. CDR1 and CDR2 (SGHTA, FQGNSA) derive from the germline V gene. V loses 1 base, J loses 4 bases, and the germline ends lie 7 bases apart. Sequencing instrument: Illumina NovaSeq 6000. Using 5'RACE with constant-segment primers, TCRalpha and TCRbeta cDNA libraries were constructed, with sample barcodes and unique molecular identifiers added in the process. RNA was extracted from every sample with Trizol reagent. Libraries were amplified in two PCR steps, with a second sample barcode and Illumina TruSeq adapters added in the second step. Sequencing of the libraries was done on an Illumina NovaSeq, producing 2 x 150 bp paired-end reads. The study's own analysis went as follows. The reads were demultiplexed and collapsed into UMI-guided consensus sequences using migec v1.2.7. Using mixcr v2.1.11, the UMI consensuses were aligned to TRA and TRB V and J templates and assembled into clonotypes. Expanded or contracted clonotypes were those called significant by both edgeR and NoisET, with noise models trained on biological replicates. edgeR calls used a false discovery rate-adjusted p below 0.01 and a log2 fold-change threshold of 1. As an exploratory analysis of dynamics, max-normalized trajectories of the 1000 most abundant clonotypes were examined with PCA combined with hierarchical clustering. Each responding clone was given a CD4 or CD8 phenotype based on the CD4+ and CD8+ repertoires, which had been sequenced separately. Using fastp at Q25 and MiXCR, TCRdb reprocessed the public reads and kept productive beta chains. Rows matching on CDR3 protein sequence are summarized as one entry with the most common DNA and genes. These V and J calls are TCRdb output, not the study's own analysis. The table for this sample lists around 530,000 distinct CDR3 sequences; about a fifth of them were counted only once. Clones ranked in the top ten supply roughly 8.3% of the sample.

PBMCs were isolated by Ficoll-Paque density gradient centrifugation. This clonotype has more than one count but fewer than ten. The target of this receptor is not known. No base-level quality is on record; no much larger clone is a single base apart. This chain is built from TRBV7-2 and TRBJ2-2; the D region is possibly TRBD1 or TRBD2, each matching across 6 bases. The TCR sequence derives from an adult woman who had mild COVID-19 (a few samples of this study predate the infection). The sample titles of this study are shuffled in the database, so cell type and time point are left out; the donor was told from shared clones. The sample was PBMCs or a T cell subset sorted from them (not recorded which). The nucleotide sequence reads TGTGCCAGCAGCTTAGGGGGGGCCACCGGGGAGCTGTTTTTT. This codes for CASSLGGATGELFF.